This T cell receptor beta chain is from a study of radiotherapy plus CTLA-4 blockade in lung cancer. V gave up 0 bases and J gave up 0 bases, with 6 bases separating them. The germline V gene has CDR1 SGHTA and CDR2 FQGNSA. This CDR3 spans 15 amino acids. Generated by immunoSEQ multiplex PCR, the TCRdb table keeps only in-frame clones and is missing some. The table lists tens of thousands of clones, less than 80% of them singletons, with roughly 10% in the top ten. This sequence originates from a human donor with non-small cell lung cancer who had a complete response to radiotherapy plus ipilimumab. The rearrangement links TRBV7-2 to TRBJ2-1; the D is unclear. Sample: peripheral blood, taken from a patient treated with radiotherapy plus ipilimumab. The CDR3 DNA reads TGTGCCAGCAGCTTAGCAGGGCCCTCCTACAATGAGCAGTTCTTC. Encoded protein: CASSLAGPSYNEQFF.